The clone carrying this T cell receptor beta chain turned up a few times. This specimen belongs to a study of T cells after yellow fever vaccination. Study context: SMART-Seq v4 Ultra Low Input handled preparation of low-cell-number fractions.

The TCR cDNA carried a universal primer site and UMIs from 5'RACE template switching. TCRdb re-derived calls from the 5' RACE reads in MiXCR, one entry per CDR3 protein. Counted here are 600,000 to 750,000 distinct CDR3 sequences, 9% to 15% occurring once; the ten biggest clones make up about 15%. This CDR3 has 15 amino acids. V was cut by 4 bases and J by 5 bases, with 17 bases left in between. Germline CDR1 KGHSH, CDR2 LQKENI. The source was PBMCs, collected on the day of the yellow fever booster vaccination. The TCR sequence derives from a man aged 30 to 45 who received the YFV17D yellow fever vaccine. The chain uses TRBV18 and TRBJ2-5, with D perhaps matching TRBD1 or TRBD2 (5 bases each). CDR3 in amino acids: CASSQNRDPHETQYF. The CDR3 DNA is TGTGCCAGCTCACAAAACCGGGACCCACACGAGACCCAGTACTTC.